Below, 27 T cell receptor beta chains from the same sample are listed, as sequenced in a study of T cells in Graves' hyperthyroidism and ophthalmopathy. From RNA transcripts, TCR beta CDR3 regions were amplified. HTBI primers were employed in a first-round RT-PCR of the TCR CDR3. MiXCR, run by TCRdb on the multiplex PCR reads, gives a single entry per CDR3 protein. The table has 240,000 or so distinct CDR3 sequences, about 15% seen once. The sequencing input was blood. All receptors derive from a woman between 18 and 29 years old with Graves' ophthalmopathy.

This clonotype was recorded many times. The rearrangement joins TRBV6-1 to TRBJ1-2, with 12 bases matching TRBD1. The CDR3 is made up of 16 amino acids. V trimming: 7 bases; J trimming: 4 bases; junction bases outside the gene matches: 10. The germline CDR1 and CDR2 sequences are MNHNS and SASEGT. The CDR3 region is CASIAEGDRGPYGYTF. In nucleotides, the CDR3 is TGTGCCAGCATCGCTGAGGGGGACAGGGGGCCCTATGGCTACACCTTC.

The CDR3, as DNA: TGTGCCAGCAGTCCGGGACTAGCGCCCTACAATGAGCAGTTCTTC. Protein: CASSPGLAPYNEQFF. This chain links TRBV28 with TRBJ2-1; 10 nucleotides line up with TRBD2. The V segment lost 5 bases and the J segment 2 bases; nucleotides outside the gene matches: 3. The CDR3 contains 15 residues. From germline, CDR1 is MDHEN and CDR2 SYDVKM. The full variable domain, completed using reference TRBV28 and TRBJ2-1, is DVKVTQSSRYLVKRTGEKVFLECVQDMDHENMFWYRQDPGLGLRLIYFSYDVKMKEKGDIPEGYSVSREKKERFSLILESASTNQTSMYLCASSPGLAPYNEQFFGPGTRLTVL.

The table lists this clonotype with many counts. The J gene is TRBJ1-4, the V gene TRBV30; unclear D gene. Trimming took off 0 bases at V and 1 base at J, with 6 bases between the two ends. This CDR3 has 14 residues. The germline CDR1 and CDR2 sequences are GTSNPN and SVGIG (reference sequence). CDR3 sequence (DNA): TGTGCCTGGAGTGTATCTCTAACTAATGAAAAACTGTTTTTT. The encoded protein is CAWSVSLTNEKLFF.

In its sample, this clonotype was seen a few times. The rearrangement joins TRBV19 to TRBJ2-7; 8 nucleotides match TRBD1. This CDR3 has 16 amino acids. Germline CDR1 and CDR2: LNHDA and SQIVND (reference sequence). V lost 3 bases, J lost 2 bases, and 9 bases stayed unmatched. CDR3 in DNA: TGTGCCAGTAGTATGGAACGACAGGGGACCCCCTACGAGCAGTACTTC. Translating gives CASSMERQGTPYEQYF.

This clonotype was seen at least ten times. The gene calls are TRBV13 and TRBJ2-6; TRBD2 agrees at 11 bases. V gave up 1 base and J gave up 0 bases; unmatched junction bases: 8. The CDR3 length is 20 residues. From germline, CDR1 is PRHDT and CDR2 FYEKMQ (reference sequence). CDR3 nucleotides: TGTGCCAGCAGCTTAGCTATTAGCGGGGGGGCCTACTCTGGGGCCAACGTCCTGACTTTC. Its translation is CASSLAISGGAYSGANVLTF.

The table lists this clonotype with many counts. The V gene is TRBV11-2, the J gene TRBJ1-3; D unresolved. Trimming removed 1 base from V and 6 bases from J, with 4 bases in between. This CDR3 has 12 amino acids. The germline CDR1 and CDR2 sequences are SGHAT and FQNNGV. The DNA of the CDR3 is TGTGCCAGCAGCTTAGCAGAAAACACCATATATTTT. Protein product: CASSLAENTIYF.

This clonotype has a count of ten or more. The rearrangement links TRBV9 to TRBJ2-3, with 9 bases aligning to TRBD1. Germline lookup yields CDR1 SGDLS and CDR2 YYNGEE. The CDR3 has 15 residues. Germline trimming cut 6 bases from V and 3 bases from J; bases unmatched to any gene: 8. CDR3 bases: TGTGCCAGCACCAGAGAACAGGGGGCGACAGATACGCAGTATTTT. It encodes CASTREQGATDTQYF.

This clonotype was detected many times. The V gene is TRBV6-6, the J gene TRBJ2-7, with TRBD1 matching over 10 bases. Germline assignment: CDR1 MNHNY and CDR2 SVGAGI (reference sequence). The V segment lost 0 bases and the J segment 5 bases; nucleotides outside the gene matches: 7. The CDR3 covers 16 residues. DNA for the CDR3: TGTGCCAGCAGTTACTCGACAGGGGGCGCATCCCACGAGCAGTACTTC. Its protein is CASSYSTGGASHEQYF.

This clonotype was seen at least ten times. The chain has TRBV28 and TRBJ1-1, with D possibly being TRBD1 (6 bases). The CDR3 extends over 14 amino acids. In germline, CDR1 is MDHEN, CDR2 SYDVKM. The V gene lost 3 bases and the J gene lost 5 bases, with 13 bases spanning the gap. The CDR3 bases are TGTGCCAGCAGTTTGACAGGCGGGGGGACTGAAGCTTTCTTT. The encoded protein is CASSLTGGGTEAFF.

Notes on this clonotype: A much larger clone lies one base from this, so it may be a read error. The chain carries TRBV28 and TRBJ1-3; D unclear. Germline V gene sequence: CDR1 MDHEN, CDR2 SYDVKM. The CDR3 extends over 15 amino acids. In DNA, the CDR3 is TGTGCCAGCATTGGCCCGAAGCGCTCTGGAGACACCATATATTTT. It codes for CASIGPKRSGDTIYF.

This clonotype came up many times. The V call is TRBV2, the J call TRBJ2-1; 9 positions agree with TRBD2. CDR3 size: 17 residues. Germline CDR1 and CDR2: SNHLY and FYNNEI. The V gene end was trimmed by 7 bases and the J gene end by 0 bases; junction bases not matched to a gene: 10. DNA of the CDR3: TGTGCCAGCATTAGTTATAGCGGGGGCAGCTCCTACAATGAGCAGTTCTTC. Its protein product is CASISYSGGSSYNEQFF.

This clonotype was observed many times. CDR3 amino acids: CASSIMDGGNTIYF. Here the CDR3 DNA reads TGTGCCAGTAGTATCATGGACGGAGGAAACACCATATATTTT. The chain employs TRBV19 and TRBJ1-3; D is uncertain. The CDR3 is 14 amino acids. V was trimmed by 3 bases and J by 4 bases, leaving 10 bases between them. CDR1 and CDR2 (germline): LNHDA, SQIVND (reference sequence).

This clonotype was counted many times. This chain uses TRBV10-3 with TRBJ1-6, with D maybe TRBD1 (5 bases). Germline lookup yields CDR1 ENHRY and CDR2 SYGVKD. CDR3 size: 13 residues. V was clipped by 10 bases and J by 10 bases, with 17 bases between them. This CDR3 reads CATAAGLDSPLHF. CDR3 nucleotides: TGTGCCACCGCGGCAGGGTTGGACTCACCCCTCCACTTT.

This clonotype was seen ten or more times. The chain has TRBV28 and TRBJ1-6, with D tentatively TRBD1 (5 bases). V shed 1 base and J shed 7 bases, with 14 bases lying between them. The V gene's germline CDR1 is MDHEN and CDR2 SYDVKM. This CDR3 is 16 amino acids long. CDR3 in amino acids: CASSLLGARENSPLHF. In nucleotides, the CDR3 is TGTGCCAGCAGTTTATTAGGGGCTCGGGAGAATTCACCCCTCCACTTT.

This clonotype was seen repeatedly, ten times or more. This chain connects TRBV18 to TRBJ1-4, with TRBD1 matching 10 bases. The V gene's germline CDR1 is KGHSH and CDR2 LQKENI. The CDR3 sequence is 14 residues long. Unmatched junction bases numbered 8, after V lost 6 bases and J lost 10 bases. The chain's CDR3 is CASSFGTGERKLFF. For the CDR3, the DNA is TGTGCCAGCTCTTTCGGGACAGGGGAAAGAAAACTGTTTTTT.

This clonotype was detected ten times or more. The chain joins TRBV2 to TRBJ1-1; unclear D gene. Per the germline V gene, CDR1 is SNHLY and CDR2 is FYNNEI. This CDR3 has 13 residues. V dropped 4 bases and J dropped 1 base, with 7 bases sitting between them. Here the CDR3 reads CASSAAGNTEAFF. As DNA, the CDR3 is TGTGCCAGCAGTGCCGCAGGGAACACTGAAGCTTTCTTT.

This clonotype was recorded many times. The chain recombines TRBV11-2 with TRBJ2-7; D is unresolved. V lost 3 bases, J lost 2 bases, and 11 bases lay in between. The CDR3 spans 14 residues. Germline CDR1 SGHAT, CDR2 FQNNGV. This chain's CDR3 is CASSFGQVPYEQYF. The CDR3, as DNA: TGTGCCAGCAGCTTCGGTCAAGTTCCCTACGAGCAGTACTTC. Full variable domain (remainder filled in from reference TRBV11-2 and TRBJ2-7): EAGVAQSPRYKIIEKRQSVAFWCNPISGHATLYWYQQILGQGPKLLIQFQNNGVVDDSQLPKDRFSAERLKGVDSTLKIQPAKLEDSAVYLCASSFGQVPYEQYFGPGTRLTVT.

This clonotype occurred many times. This chain links TRBV3-1 with TRBJ2-3, with D hard to call. This CDR3 has 14 residues. Trimming removed 0 bases from V and 5 bases from J, with 9 bases in between. Germline CDR1 and CDR2: LGHDT and YNNKEL (reference sequence). DNA of the CDR3: TGTGCCAGCAGCCAAGATCCCCATCTAGATACGCAGTATTTT. Encoded protein: CASSQDPHLDTQYF.

This clonotype was seen many times. V usage is TRBV20-1 and J usage is TRBJ1-2; D is unresolved. CDR1 is DFQATT and CDR2 is SNEGSKA in the germline V gene (reference sequence). The CDR3 consists of 9 residues. Trimming removed 0 bases from V and 8 bases from J, with 1 base in between. CDR3 in DNA: TGCAGTGCTAGAGAGGGCTACACCTTC. Its translation: CSAREGYTF.

The chain uses TRBV3-2 and TRBJ2-2. TRBV3-2 corresponds to a pseudogene. CDR3 length: 15 amino acids. In DNA, the CDR3 is TGTGCCAGCAGCCAACGGGGGCGCAACACCGGGGAGCTGTTTTTT. It yields the protein CASSQRGRNTGELFF.

This clonotype was detected many times. The gene calls are TRBV28 and TRBJ2-7; TRBD2 agrees at 14 bases. The germline V gene encodes CDR1 MDHEN and CDR2 SYDVKM. The junction had 6 bases not matched to a gene; V was cut back by 6 bases and J by 5 bases. The CDR3 length is 15 residues. CDR3 loop: CASRTSGGAFHEQYF. The CDR3 coding sequence is TGTGCCAGCAGGACTAGCGGGGGGGCCTTTCACGAGCAGTACTTC.

The table lists this clonotype with many counts. The gene calls are TRBV7-2 and TRBJ2-3; D may be TRBD2 (6 bases). Trimming stripped 4 bases from V and 4 bases from J, with 18 bases between. This CDR3 comprises 16 residues. Germline V gives CDR1 SGHTA, CDR2 FQGNSA. The CDR3 here is CASSSWRAGMADTQYF. CDR3 bases: TGTGCCAGCAGCTCATGGAGGGCCGGGATGGCAGATACGCAGTATTTT.

The chain joins TRBV12-3 or TRBV12-4 to TRBJ1-2; the match to TRBD1 covers 8 bases. V was pared by 6 bases and J by 7 bases, with 7 bases of the junction left unmatched. The CDR3 is 13 amino acids. The CDR3 protein is CASRLQGVGGYTF. The CDR3 DNA reads TGTGCCAGCAGATTACAGGGGGTCGGTGGCTACACCTTC.

This clonotype was counted between two and nine times. The CDR3 protein is CASQSGGSSYEQYF. As DNA, the CDR3 is TGTGCCAGCCAAAGCGGGGGGAGCTCCTACGAGCAGTACTTC. This chain joins TRBV7-9 and TRBJ2-7; the match to TRBD2 covers 9 bases. The CDR3 sequence is 14 residues long. V was pared by 8 bases and J by 0 bases, with 5 bases of the junction left unmatched. Germline-derived CDR1 and CDR2 are SEHNR and FQNEAQ (reference sequence).

The sample holds many counts of this clonotype. The V and J genes are TRBV7-3 and TRBJ2-2, with D unclear. V was trimmed by 2 bases and J by 6 bases, leaving 7 bases between them. This CDR3 is built from 13 residues. Germline V gives CDR1 SGHTA, CDR2 FQGTGA. The CDR3 loop reads CASSLQTPGELFF. Written as DNA, the CDR3 is TGTGCCAGCAGCTTACAGACTCCCGGGGAGCTGTTTTTT.

This clonotype was counted ten times or more. The chain uses TRBV7-6 and TRBJ2-2, with D tentatively TRBD1 or TRBD2 (5 bases each). Trimming pared 5 bases from V and 2 bases from J, leaving 9 bases between. The V gene's germline CDR1 is SGHVS and CDR2 FNYEAQ. The CDR3 is 14 amino acids. DNA for the CDR3: TGTGCCAGCAGCGGGACCGCCAACACCGGGGAGCTGTTTTTT. This translates into CASSGTANTGELFF.

This clonotype was seen many times. This chain uses TRBV18 with TRBJ2-1, with D tentatively TRBD2 (5 bases). The CDR3 totals 16 residues. V lost 0 bases, J lost 7 bases, and 16 bases lay in between. Germline V gene data show CDR1 as KGHSH and CDR2 as LQKENI. Here the CDR3 DNA reads TGTGCCAGCTCACCACCTGCGCGTGTCAGGAGGAATGAGCAGTTCTTC. This sequence encodes CASSPPARVRRNEQFF.